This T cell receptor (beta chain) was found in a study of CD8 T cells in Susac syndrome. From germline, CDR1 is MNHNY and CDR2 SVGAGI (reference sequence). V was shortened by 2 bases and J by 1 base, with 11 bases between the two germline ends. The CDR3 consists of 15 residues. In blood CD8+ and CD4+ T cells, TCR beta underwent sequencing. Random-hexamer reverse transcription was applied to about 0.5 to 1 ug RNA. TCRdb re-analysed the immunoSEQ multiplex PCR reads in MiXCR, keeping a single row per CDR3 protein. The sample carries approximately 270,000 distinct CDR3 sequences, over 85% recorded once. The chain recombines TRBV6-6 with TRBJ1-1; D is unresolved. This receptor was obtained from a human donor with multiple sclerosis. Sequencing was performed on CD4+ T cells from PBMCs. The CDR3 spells CASSYGSTENTEAFF. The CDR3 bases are TGTGCCAGCAGTTACGGCAGTACAGAGAACACTGAAGCTTTCTTT.